A single sample gave rise to the 7 T cell receptor beta chains below, sequenced in a study of T-cell reconstitution after alpha-beta-depleted transplantation in children. Unique molecular identifiers tagged the TCRbeta library. TCRdb analysed the PCR reads with MiXCR anew, one entry per CDR3 protein. The sample holds 700,000 to 850,000 distinct CDR3 sequences; around 17% are singletons and the top ten take under 6%. The specimen comprised PBMCs, mostly from graft donor cells, sampled 360 days after TCRalphabeta/CD19-depleted stem cell transplant. These TCRs come from a male patient under 18 who had a stem cell transplant for acute lymphoblastic leukemia, so the T cells may come from the graft donor.

The gene calls are TRBV20-1 and TRBJ1-2; 8 nucleotides line up with TRBD1. V shed 3 bases, J shed 5 bases, and the junction held 11 bases outside the gene matches. The CDR3 length is 15 residues. The V gene's germline CDR1 is DFQATT and CDR2 SNEGSKA (reference sequence). CDR3 residues: CSARGTGASSYGYTF. CDR3 DNA sequence: TGCAGTGCTAGGGGGACAGGCGCTTCATCATATGGCTACACCTTC.

This clonotype has at least ten counts. J is TRBJ2-4 and V is TRBV18; D gene unclear. V was trimmed by 1 base and J by 0 bases, leaving 7 bases between them. This CDR3 comprises 15 residues. The V gene's germline CDR1 is KGHSH and CDR2 LQKENI. DNA for the CDR3: TGTGCCAGCTCACCACTGCAGCTAGCCAAAAACATTCAGTACTTC. Its translation: CASSPLQLAKNIQYF.

This clonotype was seen more than once but under ten times. This rearrangement joins TRBV24-1 to TRBJ2-2; D remains ambiguous. The CDR3 is 13 amino acids. Germline-derived CDR1 and CDR2 are KGHDR and SFDVKD. V lost 0 bases and J lost 7, with 5 bases in between. In DNA form, the CDR3 reads TGTGCCACCAGTGATTTGCCCGGCGGGGAGCTGTTTTTT. It yields the protein CATSDLPGGELFF.

This rearrangement joins TRBV7-3 to TRBJ2-5, with D unresolved. The germline V gene has CDR1 SGHTA and CDR2 FQGTGA. The CDR3 runs to 14 residues. Deletions cut 0 bases from V and 5 bases from J, with 10 bases between. CDR3 coding DNA: TGTGCCAGCAGCTTAACGGTGGGCGTTGAGACCCAGTACTTC. Protein: CASSLTVGVETQYF.

V gene TRBV7-9 combines with J gene TRBJ2-7, with TRBD1 matching over 7 bases. The CDR3 contains 13 residues. Unmatched junction bases numbered 8, after V lost 9 bases and J lost 3 bases. The germline V gene encodes CDR1 SEHNR and CDR2 FQNEAQ (reference sequence). The CDR3 here is CASKDRSIYEQYF. Written as DNA, the CDR3 is TGTGCCAGTAAGGACAGGTCCATCTACGAGCAGTACTTC.

The gene calls are TRBV12-3 or TRBV12-4 and TRBJ1-1; the match to TRBD1 covers 7 bases. The CDR3 contains 12 residues. With V trimmed by 5 bases and J by 6 bases, 3 bases remained unmatched. CDR3 nucleotide sequence: TGTGCCAGCAGTGGGACAGAGGCTGAAGCTTTCTTT. Its protein product is CASSGTEAEAFF.

At least ten counts were recorded for this clonotype. The rearrangement links TRBV4-2 to TRBJ2-7; no reliable D call. The CDR3 is 13 amino acids. V lost 1 base and J 2 bases, leaving 6 bases between the germline ends. The germline gives CDR1 LGHNA, CDR2 YNFKEQ. This CDR3 is CASSQASTYEQYF. The CDR3 DNA reads TGTGCCAGCAGCCAAGCGTCGACCTACGAGCAGTACTTC.